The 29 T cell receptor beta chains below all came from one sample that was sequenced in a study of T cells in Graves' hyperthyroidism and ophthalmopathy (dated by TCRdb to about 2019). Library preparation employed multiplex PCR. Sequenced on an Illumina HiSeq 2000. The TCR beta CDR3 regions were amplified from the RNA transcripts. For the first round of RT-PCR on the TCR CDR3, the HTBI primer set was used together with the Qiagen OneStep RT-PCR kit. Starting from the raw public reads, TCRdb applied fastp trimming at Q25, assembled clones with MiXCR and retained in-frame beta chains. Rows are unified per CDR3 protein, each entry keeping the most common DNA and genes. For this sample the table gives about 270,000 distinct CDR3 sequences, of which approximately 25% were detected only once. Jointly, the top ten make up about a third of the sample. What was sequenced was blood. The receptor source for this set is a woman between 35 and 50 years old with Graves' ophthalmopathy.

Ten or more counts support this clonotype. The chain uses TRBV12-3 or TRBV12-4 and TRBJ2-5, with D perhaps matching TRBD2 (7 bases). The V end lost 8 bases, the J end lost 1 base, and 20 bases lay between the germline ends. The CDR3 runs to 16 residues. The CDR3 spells CASRLYSGGGQETQYF. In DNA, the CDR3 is TGTGCCAGCCGATTGTATTCGGGGGGCGGCCAAGAGACCCAGTACTTC.

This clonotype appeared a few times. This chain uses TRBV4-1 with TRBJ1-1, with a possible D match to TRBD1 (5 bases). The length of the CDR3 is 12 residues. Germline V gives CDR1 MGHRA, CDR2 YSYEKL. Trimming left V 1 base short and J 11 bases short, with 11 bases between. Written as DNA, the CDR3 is TGCGCCAGCAGCCAAGGGGGGACGGGGGCTTTCTTT. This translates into CASSQGGTGAFF.

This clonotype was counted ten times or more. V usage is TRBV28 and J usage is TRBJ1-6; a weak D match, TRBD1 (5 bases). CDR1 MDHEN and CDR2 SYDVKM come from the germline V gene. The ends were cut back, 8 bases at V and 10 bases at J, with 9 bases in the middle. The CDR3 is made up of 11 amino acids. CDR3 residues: CASGTESPLHF. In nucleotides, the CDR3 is TGTGCCAGCGGGACGGAGTCACCCCTCCACTTT.

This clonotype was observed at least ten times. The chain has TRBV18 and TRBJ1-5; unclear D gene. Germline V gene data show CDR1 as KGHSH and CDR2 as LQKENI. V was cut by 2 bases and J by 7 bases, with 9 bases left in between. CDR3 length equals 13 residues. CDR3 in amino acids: CASSPNQEQPQHF. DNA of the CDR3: TGTGCCAGCTCACCAAATCAGGAACAGCCCCAGCATTTT.

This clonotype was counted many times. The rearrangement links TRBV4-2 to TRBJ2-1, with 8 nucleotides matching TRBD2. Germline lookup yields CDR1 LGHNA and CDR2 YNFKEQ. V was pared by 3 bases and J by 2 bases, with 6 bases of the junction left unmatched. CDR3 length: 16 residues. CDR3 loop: CASSHTAGVAYNEQFF. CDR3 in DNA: TGTGCCAGCAGCCACACAGCGGGAGTCGCCTACAATGAGCAGTTCTTC.

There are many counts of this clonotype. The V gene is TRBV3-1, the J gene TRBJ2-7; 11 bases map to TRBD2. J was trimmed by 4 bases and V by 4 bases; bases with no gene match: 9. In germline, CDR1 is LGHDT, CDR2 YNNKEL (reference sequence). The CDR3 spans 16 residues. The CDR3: CASSLGKSSGRYEQYF. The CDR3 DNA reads TGTGCCAGCAGCCTCGGCAAGTCTAGCGGGAGGTACGAGCAGTACTTC.

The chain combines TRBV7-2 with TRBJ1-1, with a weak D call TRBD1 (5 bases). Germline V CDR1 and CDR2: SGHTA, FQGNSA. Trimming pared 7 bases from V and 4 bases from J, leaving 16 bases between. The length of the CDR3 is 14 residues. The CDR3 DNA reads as TGTGCCAGCAACCCAAACATAGGGACCACTGAAGCTTTCTTT. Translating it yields CASNPNIGTTEAFF.

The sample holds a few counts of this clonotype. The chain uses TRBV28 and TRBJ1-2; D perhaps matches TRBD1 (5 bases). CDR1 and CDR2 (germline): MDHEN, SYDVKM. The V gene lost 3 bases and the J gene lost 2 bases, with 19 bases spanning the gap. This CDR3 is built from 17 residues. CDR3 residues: CASSFAIGDVANYGYTF. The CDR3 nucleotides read TGTGCCAGCAGTTTTGCGATAGGGGATGTAGCGAACTATGGCTACACCTTC.

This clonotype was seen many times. CDR3 protein: CASSYGQGNTEAFF. The CDR3 DNA sequence: TGTGCCAGCAGTTACGGTCAGGGGAACACTGAAGCTTTCTTT. The chain recombines TRBV6-5 with TRBJ1-1, with D tentatively TRBD1 (5 bases). The CDR3 runs 14 residues. Trimming pared 2 bases from V and 1 base from J, leaving 8 bases between. Germline CDR1 MNHEY, CDR2 SVGAGI.

The CDR3 DNA reads as TGTGCCAGCAGCTTAGGGGACGCATCGCCCCAGCATTTT. This encodes CASSLGDASPQHF. V usage is TRBV7-8 and J usage is TRBJ1-5; a weak D match, TRBD1 (5 bases). Germline CDR1 and CDR2: SGHVS and FQNEAQ. The ends were cut back, 1 base at V and 9 bases at J, with 10 bases in the middle. This CDR3 is built from 13 residues.

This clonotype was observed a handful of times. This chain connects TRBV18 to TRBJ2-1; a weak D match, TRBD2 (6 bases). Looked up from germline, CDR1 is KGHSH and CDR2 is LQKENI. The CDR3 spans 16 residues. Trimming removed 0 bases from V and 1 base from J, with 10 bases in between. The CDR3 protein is CASSPPYGGSYNEQFF. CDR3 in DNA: TGTGCCAGCTCACCACCTTACGGGGGTTCCTACAATGAGCAGTTCTTC.

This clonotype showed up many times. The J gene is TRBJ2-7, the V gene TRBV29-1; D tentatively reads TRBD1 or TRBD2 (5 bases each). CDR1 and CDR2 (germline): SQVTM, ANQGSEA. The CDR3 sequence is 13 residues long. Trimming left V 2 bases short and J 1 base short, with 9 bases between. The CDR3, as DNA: TGCAGCGTTGAATTGGGGGATTCCTACGAGCAGTACTTC. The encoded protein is CSVELGDSYEQYF.

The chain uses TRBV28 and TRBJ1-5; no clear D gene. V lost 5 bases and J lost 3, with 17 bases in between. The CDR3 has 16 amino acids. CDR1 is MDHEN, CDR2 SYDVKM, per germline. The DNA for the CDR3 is TGTGCCAGCAGTACATCAGGCGGTGGCATCAATCAGCCCCAGCATTTT. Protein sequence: CASSTSGGGINQPQHF.

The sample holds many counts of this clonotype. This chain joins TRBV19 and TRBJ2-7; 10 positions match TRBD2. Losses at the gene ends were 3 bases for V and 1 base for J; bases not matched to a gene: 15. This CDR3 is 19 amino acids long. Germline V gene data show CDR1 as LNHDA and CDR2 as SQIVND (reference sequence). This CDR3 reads CASSIVPTGAGGESYEQYF. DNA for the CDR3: TGTGCCAGTAGTATTGTCCCTACAGGAGCGGGAGGGGAGTCCTACGAGCAGTACTTC. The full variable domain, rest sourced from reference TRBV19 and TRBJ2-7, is DGGITQSPKYLFRKEGQNVTLSCEQNLNHDAMYWYRQDPGQGLRLIYYSQIVNDFQKGDIAEGYSVSREKKESFPLTVTSAQKNPTAFYLCASSIVPTGAGGESYEQYFGPGTRLTVT.

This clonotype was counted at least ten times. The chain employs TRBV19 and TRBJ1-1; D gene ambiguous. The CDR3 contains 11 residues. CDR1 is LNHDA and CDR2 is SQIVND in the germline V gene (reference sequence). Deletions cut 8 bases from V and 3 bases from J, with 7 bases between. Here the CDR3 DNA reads TGTGCCAGTGGGCAGCACACTGAAGCTTTCTTT. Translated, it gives CASGQHTEAFF. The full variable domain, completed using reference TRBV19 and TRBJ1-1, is DGGITQSPKYLFRKEGQNVTLSCEQNLNHDAMYWYRQDPGQGLRLIYYSQIVNDFQKGDIAEGYSVSREKKESFPLTVTSAQKNPTAFYLCASGQHTEAFFGQGTRLTVV.

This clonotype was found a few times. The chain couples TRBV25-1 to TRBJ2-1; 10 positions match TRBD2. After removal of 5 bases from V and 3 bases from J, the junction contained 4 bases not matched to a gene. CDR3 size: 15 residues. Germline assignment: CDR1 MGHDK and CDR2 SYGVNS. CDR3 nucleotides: TGTGCCAGCAGTAAAGTAGCGGGAGGCTACAATGAGCAGTTCTTC. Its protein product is CASSKVAGGYNEQFF.

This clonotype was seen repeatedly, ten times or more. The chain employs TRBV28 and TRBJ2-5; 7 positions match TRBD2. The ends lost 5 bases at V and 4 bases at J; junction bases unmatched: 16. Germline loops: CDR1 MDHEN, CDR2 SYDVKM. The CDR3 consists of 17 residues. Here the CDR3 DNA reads TGTGCCAGCAGTCCGATCGGGGGGTCCATCCTGGGAGAGACCCAGTACTTC. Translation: CASSPIGGSILGETQYF.

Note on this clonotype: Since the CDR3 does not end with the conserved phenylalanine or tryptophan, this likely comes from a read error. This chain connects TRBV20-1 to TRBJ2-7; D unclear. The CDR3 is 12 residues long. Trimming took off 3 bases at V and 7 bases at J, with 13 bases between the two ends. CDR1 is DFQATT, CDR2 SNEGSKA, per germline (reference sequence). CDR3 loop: CSASPSVGEQYL. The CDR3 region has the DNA TGCAGTGCTAGTCCCTCTGTGGGGGAGCAGTACCTC.

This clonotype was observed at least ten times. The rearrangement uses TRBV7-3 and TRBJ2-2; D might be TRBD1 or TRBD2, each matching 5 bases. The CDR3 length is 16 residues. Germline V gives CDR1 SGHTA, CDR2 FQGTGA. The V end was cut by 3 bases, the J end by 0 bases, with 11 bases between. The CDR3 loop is CASSLVGTANTGELFF. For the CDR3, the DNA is TGTGCCAGCAGCTTGGTCGGGACGGCGAACACCGGGGAGCTGTTTTTT. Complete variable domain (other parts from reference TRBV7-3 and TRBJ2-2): GAGVSQTPSNKVTEKGKYVELRCDPISGHTALYWYRQSLGQGPEFLIYFQGTGAADDSGLPNDRFFAVRPEGSVSTLKIQRTERGDSAVYLCASSLVGTANTGELFFGEGSRLTVL.

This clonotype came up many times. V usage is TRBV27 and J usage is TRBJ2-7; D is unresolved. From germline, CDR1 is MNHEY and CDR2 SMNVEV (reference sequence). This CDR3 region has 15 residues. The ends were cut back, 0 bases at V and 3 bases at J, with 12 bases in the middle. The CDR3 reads CASSLSGLGIYEQYF. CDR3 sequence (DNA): TGTGCCAGCAGTTTATCAGGGCTAGGAATCTACGAGCAGTACTTC.

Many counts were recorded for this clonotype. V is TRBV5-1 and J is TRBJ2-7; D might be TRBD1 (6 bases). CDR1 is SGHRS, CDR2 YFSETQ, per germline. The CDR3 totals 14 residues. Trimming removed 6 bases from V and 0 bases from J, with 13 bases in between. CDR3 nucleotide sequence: TGCGCCAGCAACCTCGGGACATCCTCCTACGAGCAGTACTTC. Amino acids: CASNLGTSSYEQYF.

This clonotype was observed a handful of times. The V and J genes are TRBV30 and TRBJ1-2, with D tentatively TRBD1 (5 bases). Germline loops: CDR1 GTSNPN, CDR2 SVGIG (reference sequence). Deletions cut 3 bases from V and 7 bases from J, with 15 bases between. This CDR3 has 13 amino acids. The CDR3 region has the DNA TGTGCCTGGAGCCATAGTCTGACAGCTGGCTACACCTTC. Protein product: CAWSHSLTAGYTF.

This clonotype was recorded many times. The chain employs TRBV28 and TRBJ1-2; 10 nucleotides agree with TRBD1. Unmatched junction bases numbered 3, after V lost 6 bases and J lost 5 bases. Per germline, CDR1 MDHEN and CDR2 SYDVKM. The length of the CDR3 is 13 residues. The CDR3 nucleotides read TGTGCCAGCAGCGGGACAGGGGAATATGGCTACACCTTC. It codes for CASSGTGEYGYTF.

The CDR3 sequence is CASTRHQRQPQHF. CDR3 coding DNA: TGTGCCAGCACTAGACATCAGCGTCAGCCCCAGCATTTT. The chain couples TRBV6-2 or TRBV6-3 to TRBJ1-5; no clear D gene. The germline V and J ends were trimmed by 7 bases and 6 bases, with 13 bases remaining between them. Germline V gene sequence: CDR1 MNHEY, CDR2 SVGEGT. This CDR3 has 13 amino acids.

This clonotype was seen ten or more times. The DNA for the CDR3 is TGCAGCGTTGCCCCCCTGTCGGACTATGGCTACACCTTC. Translated: CSVAPLSDYGYTF. J is TRBJ1-2 and V is TRBV29-1; D is unresolved. Germline V lookup: CDR1 SQVTM, CDR2 ANQGSEA. V lost 4 bases to trimming and J lost 3 bases, with 12 bases between them. This CDR3 is 13 amino acids long. Using reference TRBV29-1 and TRBJ1-2 for the parts outside the CDR3, the full variable domain is SAVISQKPSRDICQRGTSLTIQCQVDSQVTMMFWYRQQPGQSLTLIATANQGSEATYESGFVIDKFPISRPNLTFSTLTVSNMSPEDSSIYLCSVAPLSDYGYTFGSGTRLTVV.

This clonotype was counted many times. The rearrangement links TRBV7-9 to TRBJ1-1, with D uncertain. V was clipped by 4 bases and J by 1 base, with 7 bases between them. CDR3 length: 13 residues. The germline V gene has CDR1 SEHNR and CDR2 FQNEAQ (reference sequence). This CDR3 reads CASSSFKNTEAFF. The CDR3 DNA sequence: TGTGCCAGCAGCTCCTTCAAGAACACTGAAGCTTTCTTT.

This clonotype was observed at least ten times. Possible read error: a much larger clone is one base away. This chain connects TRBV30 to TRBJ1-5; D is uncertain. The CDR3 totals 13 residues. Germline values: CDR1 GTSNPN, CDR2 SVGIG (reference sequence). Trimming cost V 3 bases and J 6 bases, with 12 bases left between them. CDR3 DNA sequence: TGTGCCTGGAGCCCAAGAGCAGGTCAGCCCCAGCATTTT. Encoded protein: CAWSPRAGQPQHF. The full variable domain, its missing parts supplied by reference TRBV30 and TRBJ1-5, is SQTIHQWPATLVQPVGSPLSLECTVEGTSNPNLYWYRQAAGRGLQLLFYSVGIGQISSEVPQNLSASRPQDRQFILSSKKLLLSDSGFYLCAWSPRAGQPQHFGDGTRLSIL.

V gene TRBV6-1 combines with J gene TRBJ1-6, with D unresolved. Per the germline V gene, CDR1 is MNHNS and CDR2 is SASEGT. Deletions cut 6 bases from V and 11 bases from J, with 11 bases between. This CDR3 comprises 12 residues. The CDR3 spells CASRDTAAPLHF. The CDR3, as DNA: TGTGCCAGCAGGGATACAGCGGCACCCCTCCACTTT.

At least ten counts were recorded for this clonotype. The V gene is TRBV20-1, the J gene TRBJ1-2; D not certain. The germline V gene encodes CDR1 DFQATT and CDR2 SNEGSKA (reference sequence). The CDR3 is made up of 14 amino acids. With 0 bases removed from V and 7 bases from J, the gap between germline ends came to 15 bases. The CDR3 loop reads CSARDRASLGGYTF. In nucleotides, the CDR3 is TGCAGTGCTAGAGATAGGGCGTCCCTGGGTGGCTACACCTTC.